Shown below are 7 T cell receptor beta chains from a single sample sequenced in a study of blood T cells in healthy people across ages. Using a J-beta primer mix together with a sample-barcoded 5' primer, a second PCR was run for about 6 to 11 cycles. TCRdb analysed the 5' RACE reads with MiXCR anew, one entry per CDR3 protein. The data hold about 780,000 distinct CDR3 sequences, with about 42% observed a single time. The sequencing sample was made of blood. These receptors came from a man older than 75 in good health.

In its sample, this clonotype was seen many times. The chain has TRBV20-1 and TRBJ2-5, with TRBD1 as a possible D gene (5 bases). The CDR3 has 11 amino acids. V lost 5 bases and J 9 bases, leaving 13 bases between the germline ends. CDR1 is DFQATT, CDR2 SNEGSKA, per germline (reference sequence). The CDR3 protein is CSAGSRAAQYF. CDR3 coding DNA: TGCAGTGCTGGCAGCAGGGCGGCCCAGTACTTC.

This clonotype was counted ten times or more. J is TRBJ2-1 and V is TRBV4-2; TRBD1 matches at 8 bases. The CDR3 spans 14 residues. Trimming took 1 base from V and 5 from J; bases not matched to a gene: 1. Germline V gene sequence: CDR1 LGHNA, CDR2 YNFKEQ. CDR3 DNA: TGTGCCAGCAGCCAAGGACAGGGGAACAATGAGCAGTTCTTC. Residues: CASSQGQGNNEQFF.

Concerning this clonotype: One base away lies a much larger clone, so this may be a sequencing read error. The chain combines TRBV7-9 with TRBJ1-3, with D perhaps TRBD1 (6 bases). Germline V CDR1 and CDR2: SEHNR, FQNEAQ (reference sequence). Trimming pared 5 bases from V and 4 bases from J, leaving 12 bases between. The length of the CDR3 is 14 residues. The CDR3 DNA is TGTGCCAGCAGCACCCGACAGGCCGGAAACACCATATATTTT. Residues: CASSTRQAGNTIYF. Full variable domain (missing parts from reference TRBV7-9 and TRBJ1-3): DTGVSQNPRHKITKRGQNVTFRCDPISEHNRLYWYRQTLGQGPEFLTYFQNEAQLEKSRLLSDRFSAERPKGSFSTLEIQRTEQGDSAMYLCASSTRQAGNTIYFGEGSWLTVV.

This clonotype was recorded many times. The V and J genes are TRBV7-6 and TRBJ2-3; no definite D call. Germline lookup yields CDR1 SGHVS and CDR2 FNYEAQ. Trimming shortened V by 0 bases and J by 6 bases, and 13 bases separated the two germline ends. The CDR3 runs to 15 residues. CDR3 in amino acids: CASSLAPSHLDTQYF. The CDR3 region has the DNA TGTGCCAGCAGCTTAGCCCCCTCCCATCTGGATACGCAGTATTTT.

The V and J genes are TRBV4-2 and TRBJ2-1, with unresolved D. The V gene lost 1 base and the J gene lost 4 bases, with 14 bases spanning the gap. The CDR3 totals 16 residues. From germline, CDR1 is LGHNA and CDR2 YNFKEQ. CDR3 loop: CASSQGASTYYNEQFF. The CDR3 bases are TGTGCCAGCAGCCAAGGTGCGTCTACCTATTACAATGAGCAGTTCTTC.

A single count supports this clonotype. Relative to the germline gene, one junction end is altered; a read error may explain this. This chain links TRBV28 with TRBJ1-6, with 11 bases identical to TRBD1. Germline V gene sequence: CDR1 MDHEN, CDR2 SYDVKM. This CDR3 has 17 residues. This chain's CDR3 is CACSPRTGGGINSPLHF. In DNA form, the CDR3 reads TGTGCCTGCAGTCCCAGGACAGGGGGCGGTATAAATTCACCCCTCCACTTT.

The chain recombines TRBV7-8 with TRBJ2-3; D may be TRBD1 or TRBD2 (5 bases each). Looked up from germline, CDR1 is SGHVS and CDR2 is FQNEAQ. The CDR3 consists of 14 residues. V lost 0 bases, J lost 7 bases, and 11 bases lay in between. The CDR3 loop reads CASSLAGTGHTQYF. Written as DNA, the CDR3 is TGTGCCAGCAGCTTAGCGGGGACCGGACATACGCAGTATTTT.